The rows below give T cell receptor beta chains drawn from one sample of a study of cytomegalovirus exposure and HLA in healthy donors. Using immunoSEQ multiplex PCR, the repertoire was profiled, and TCRdb retains in-frame clones only, with some absent. The repertoire has fewer than 250,000 clones, around 73% of them found once; the top ten carry 3.8%. The sample consisted of PBMCs. The source is a male donor in good health and CMV-seronegative. Both conserved end residues are trimmed from each CDR3. Each record gives: V gene, J gene, CDR3 protein.

>TRBV6-4|TRBJ2-2
ASKRSGLADTGELF
>TRBV9|TRBJ2-2
ASSGAPGTGSGGELF
>TRBV11-3|TRBJ2-1
ASSDGRGPSYNEQF
>TRBV11-2|TRBJ1-2
ASSLDEETNYGYT
>TRBV6-5|TRBJ2-1
ASRSGIGEQF
>TRBV7-9|TRBJ1-3
ASSPDRVVGSTIY
>TRBV7-8|TRBJ1-5
ASSLARGPQYQH
>TRBV6-1|TRBJ2-1
ASSQIDIGEQF
>TRBV7-6|TRBJ1-1
ASSSDGYTEAF
>TRBV27|TRBJ2-2
ASISLLNTGELF
>TRBV4-1|TRBJ2-5
ASSLCRQGSPRVPRTQY
>TRBV28|TRBJ2-1
ASRYLDSYNEQF